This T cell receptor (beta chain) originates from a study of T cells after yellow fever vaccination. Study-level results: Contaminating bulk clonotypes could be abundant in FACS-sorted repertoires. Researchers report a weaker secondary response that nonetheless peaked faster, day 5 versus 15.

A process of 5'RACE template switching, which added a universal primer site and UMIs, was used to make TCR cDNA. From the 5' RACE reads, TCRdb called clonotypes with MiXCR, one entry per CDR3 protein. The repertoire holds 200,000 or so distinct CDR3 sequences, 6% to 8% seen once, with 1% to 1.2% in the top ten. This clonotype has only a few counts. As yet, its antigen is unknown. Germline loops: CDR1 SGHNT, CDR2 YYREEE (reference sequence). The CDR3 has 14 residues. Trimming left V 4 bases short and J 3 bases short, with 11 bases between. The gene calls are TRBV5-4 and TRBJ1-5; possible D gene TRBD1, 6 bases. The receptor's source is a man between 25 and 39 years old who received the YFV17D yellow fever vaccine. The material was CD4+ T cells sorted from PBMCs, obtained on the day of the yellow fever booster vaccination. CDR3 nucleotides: TGTGCCAGCAGCCCTGCAGGGGCCAATCAGCCCCAGCATTTT. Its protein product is CASSPAGANQPQHF.